Presented here are 3 T cell receptor beta chains from one specimen sequenced in a study of blood T cell repertoires in COVID-19. Measured with immunoSEQ multiplex PCR; TCRdb has only the in-frame clones, and not every one. This sample has about 370,000 clones, with 90% found just once. Material for sequencing was peripheral blood. These receptors were collected from a man aged 18 to 30 with active or convalescent COVID-19.

V and J are TRBV28 and TRBJ1-2, with D possibly TRBD1 on 5 matching bases. CDR1 is MDHEN, CDR2 SYDVKM, per germline. The V gene lost 0 bases and the J gene lost 0 bases, with 11 bases spanning the gap. The CDR3 totals 16 residues. CDR3 coding DNA: TGTGCCAGCAGTTTATGGCAGGGAAGGACTAACTATGGCTACACCTTC. It yields the protein CASSLWQGRTNYGYTF.

This chain uses TRBV3-1 (or the pseudogene TRBV3-2) with TRBJ1-4; TRBD1 agrees at 8 bases. J gave up 2 bases and V 1 base, and 3 bases lay outside the gene matches. This CDR3 contains 16 residues. Per the germline V gene, CDR1 is LGHDT and CDR2 is YNNKEL (reference sequence). CDR3 nucleotides: TGTGCCAGCAGCCAAGGGACAGGGTTCACTAATGAAAAACTGTTTTTT. Its translation is CASSQGTGFTNEKLFF.

This clone has only one observation. The rearrangement uses TRBV7-9 and TRBJ1-4, with D possibly being TRBD1 (5 bases). This CDR3 spans 16 amino acids. Per germline, CDR1 SEHNR and CDR2 FQNEAQ (reference sequence). V shed 5 bases and J shed 0 bases, with 13 bases lying between them. The CDR3 loop reads CASSPWGLTTNEKLFF. The CDR3 nucleotides read TGTGCCAGCAGCCCCTGGGGACTCACAACTAATGAAAAACTGTTTTTT.